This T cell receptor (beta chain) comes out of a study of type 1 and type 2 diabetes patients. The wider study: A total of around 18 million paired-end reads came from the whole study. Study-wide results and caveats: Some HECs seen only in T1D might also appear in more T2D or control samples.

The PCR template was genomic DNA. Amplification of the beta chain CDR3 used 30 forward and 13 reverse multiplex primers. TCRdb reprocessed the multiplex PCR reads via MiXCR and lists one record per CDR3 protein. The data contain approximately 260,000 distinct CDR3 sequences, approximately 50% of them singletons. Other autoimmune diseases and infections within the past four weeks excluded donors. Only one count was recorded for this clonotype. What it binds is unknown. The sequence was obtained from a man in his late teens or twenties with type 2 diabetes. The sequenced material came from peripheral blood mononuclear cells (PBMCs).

The CDR3 coding sequence is TGTGCCAGCACAGAGAATAGCAATCAGCCCCAGCATTTT. Translating it yields CASTENSNQPQHF. The chain carries TRBV10-3 and TRBJ1-5; no clear D gene. Germline values: CDR1 ENHRY, CDR2 SYGVKD. This CDR3 is built from 13 residues. Deletions cut 10 bases from V and 0 bases from J, with 10 bases between.